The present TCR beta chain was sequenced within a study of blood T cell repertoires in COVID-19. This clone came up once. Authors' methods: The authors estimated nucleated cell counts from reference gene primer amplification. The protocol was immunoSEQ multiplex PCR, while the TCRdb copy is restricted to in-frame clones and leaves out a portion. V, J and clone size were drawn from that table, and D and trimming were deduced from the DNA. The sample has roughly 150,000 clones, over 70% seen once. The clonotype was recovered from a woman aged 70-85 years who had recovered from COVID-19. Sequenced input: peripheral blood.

The CDR3 DNA sequence: TGCGCCAGCAGCCTGGGGGACAGCGGCGTTTCACCCCTCCACTTT. Its translation: CASSLGDSGVSPLHF. The chain links TRBV5-1 to TRBJ1-6, with 7 bases matching TRBD1. V shed 4 bases, J shed 9 bases, and the junction held 10 bases outside the gene matches. Germline V gene data show CDR1 as SGHRS and CDR2 as YFSETQ. The CDR3 loop spans 15 amino acids.